The source of this T cell receptor beta chain is a study of PD-L1 blockade in urothelial cancer. Study-level background: Blood analyses occurred 3 weeks (second dose) and 6 weeks post treatment start.

Each individual provided 1 to 8 samples (taken pretreatment and on-treatment). The table came from immunoSEQ multiplex PCR; TCRdb's copy has only in-frame clones and leaves some out. The data hold about 81,000 clones, with approximately 91% observed a single time. The sequenced sample was PBMCs, obtained around atezolizumab (anti-PD-L1) treatment. This TCR was sampled from a man aged 55-75 years with urothelial cancer.

The DNA of the CDR3 is TGTGCCAGCAGTGACAGGGGCGGCACAGATACGCAGTATTTT. Its protein product is CASSDRGGTDTQYF. J is TRBJ2-3 and V is TRBV2; D is possibly TRBD1 (6 bases). The ends were cut back, 3 bases at V and 1 base at J, with 8 bases in the middle. The germline V gene has CDR1 SNHLY and CDR2 FYNNEI. The CDR3 runs 14 residues.